These T cell receptor beta chains were read from a single sample in a study of blood T cells in healthy people across ages. TCRdb itself ran the 5' RACE reads through MiXCR, one entry per CDR3 protein. The repertoire holds fewer than 800,000 distinct CDR3 sequences, with 49% as singletons. The sequenced sample was blood. These receptors all come from a woman aged 55 to 70 in good health. Each CDR3 is given with its conserved first and last residue. Some rows have no size entry. The others give once, few or many, or a class for an expanded clone.

v_call: TRBV2; clone_size: few; cdr3_aa: CASSEIAKGETQYF
v_call: TRBV28; clone_size: NA; cdr3_aa: CASRFGTGVSYEQYF
v_call: TRBV12-3/TRBV12-4; clone_size: NA; cdr3_aa: CASTKRGSTGAFF
v_call: TRBV5-1; clone_size: NA; cdr3_aa: CASSVDRGRTDTQYF
v_call: TRBV6-5; clone_size: NA; cdr3_aa: CASRYGTNSYNEQFF
v_call: TRBV28; clone_size: NA; cdr3_aa: CASSLFVKRDTQYF
v_call: TRBV9; clone_size: NA; cdr3_aa: CACSPGGLGETQYF
v_call: TRBV29-1; clone_size: NA; cdr3_aa: CSAQAAGGGEAFF
v_call: TRBV20-1; clone_size: many; cdr3_aa: CSVIPGLAGETQYF
v_call: TRBV7-3; clone_size: NA; cdr3_aa: CASSPGLAAGDEQFF
v_call: TRBV25-1; clone_size: few; cdr3_aa: CASSEDSAVLWWGYEQYF
v_call: TRBV20-1; clone_size: NA; cdr3_aa: CSAYHSAPEAFF
v_call: TRBV7-2; clone_size: NA; cdr3_aa: CASSLNTYNEQFF
v_call: TRBV14; clone_size: NA; cdr3_aa: CASSHTAGGPLDTQYF
v_call: TRBV6-2/TRBV6-3; clone_size: few; cdr3_aa: CASNSGGDEQFF
v_call: TRBV6-5; clone_size: NA; cdr3_aa: CASRLPGQNTEAFF
v_call: TRBV4-2; clone_size: NA; cdr3_aa: CASSQDRRDEKLFF
v_call: TRBV7-9; clone_size: NA; cdr3_aa: CASSFGAGVETQYF
v_call: TRBV5-1; clone_size: NA; cdr3_aa: CASSLAAASGRAETQYF
v_call: TRBV7-8; clone_size: many; cdr3_aa: CASRRDSFHYEQYF
v_call: TRBV5-1; clone_size: few; cdr3_aa: CASTRNWEQETQYF
v_call: TRBV6-6; clone_size: many; cdr3_aa: CAGGTARETQYF
v_call: TRBV12-3/TRBV12-4; clone_size: NA; cdr3_aa: CASIELGGNEQFF
v_call: TRBV20-1; clone_size: once; cdr3_aa: CSAPDATGGNEKLFF
v_call: TRBV18; clone_size: few; cdr3_aa: CASSPLQETQYF